Below, 29 T cell receptor beta chains from the same sample are listed, as sequenced in a study of PD-L1 blockade in urothelial cancer. The time point denotes: pretreatment peripheral blood. Measured with immunoSEQ multiplex PCR; TCRdb has only the in-frame clones, and not every one. The data hold more than 35,000 clones, with 90% to 95% observed a single time. This specimen consisted of PBMCs, obtained around atezolizumab (anti-PD-L1) treatment. The source of these receptors is a woman aged 60-75 years with urothelial cancer.

The chain joins TRBV29-1 to TRBJ2-5; 7 nucleotides line up with TRBD1. CDR1 is SQVTM, CDR2 ANQGSEA, per germline. There are 12 residues in the CDR3. V lost 4 bases, J lost 4 bases, and 3 bases stayed unmatched. The CDR3 spells CSVATGVETQYF. In DNA form, the CDR3 reads TGCAGCGTTGCTACAGGGGTAGAGACCCAGTACTTC.

CDR3 DNA sequence: TGTGCCAGCAGCTTCGGGACAGGGCCCACCGGGGAGCTGTTTTTT. Translated, it gives CASSFGTGPTGELFF. V usage is TRBV5-6 and J usage is TRBJ2-2; 9 bases line up with TRBD1. The germline V gene has CDR1 SGHDT and CDR2 YYEEEE. The junction had 3 bases not matched to a gene; V was cut back by 2 bases and J by 4 bases. The CDR3 covers 15 residues.

The chain employs TRBV28 and TRBJ1-2, with a tentative D call TRBD1 (6 bases). This CDR3 spans 14 amino acids. Per germline, CDR1 MDHEN and CDR2 SYDVKM. V was cut by 6 bases and J by 5 bases, with 16 bases left in between. CDR3 nucleotide sequence: TGTGCCAGCAGAGTTCACAGGGTAGGGTATGGCTACACCTTC. Translated: CASRVHRVGYGYTF.

The V and J genes are TRBV28 and TRBJ1-3; D is uncertain. This CDR3 is built from 15 residues. The V gene lost 0 bases and the J gene lost 0 bases, with 6 bases spanning the gap. CDR1 MDHEN and CDR2 SYDVKM come from the germline V gene. The CDR3 region has the DNA TGTGCCAGCAGTTTATGGGGAGCCTCTGGAAACACCATATATTTT. Amino acids: CASSLWGASGNTIYF.

The V call is TRBV5-1, the J call TRBJ2-7, with TRBD1 matching over 7 bases. The CDR3 runs 15 residues. The trim removed 5 bases at V and 2 bases at J, leaving 10 bases unmatched. Germline V gene lookup returns CDR1 SGHRS and CDR2 YFSETQ. The CDR3 nucleotides read TGCGCCAGCAGTTTAACAGGGGCGAGGACCTACGAGCAGTACTTC. Translated, it gives CASSLTGARTYEQYF.

The chain carries TRBV10-2 and TRBJ1-5; TRBD1 aligns across 8 bases. Looked up from germline, CDR1 is WSHSY and CDR2 is SAAADI. J gave up 4 bases and V 6 bases, and 8 bases lay outside the gene matches. This CDR3 region has 15 residues. This chain's CDR3 is CASRAGQGGNQPQHF. CDR3 nucleotide sequence: TGCGCCAGCAGAGCCGGACAGGGAGGGAATCAGCCCCAGCATTTT.

V gene TRBV30 combines with J gene TRBJ1-2, with 7 bases aligning to TRBD1. V shed 4 bases and J 8 bases; nucleotides not matched to a gene: 10. CDR1 GTSNPN and CDR2 SVGIG come from the germline V gene (reference sequence). CDR3 length: 13 amino acids. In DNA form, the CDR3 reads TGTGCCTGGATGCCCTGGACAGGAAGGGGCTACACCTTC. Its protein product is CAWMPWTGRGYTF.

V and J are TRBV5-1 and TRBJ2-3, with a weak D call TRBD2 (6 bases). The CDR3 is 15 amino acids. V gave up 4 bases and J gave up 0 bases, with 12 bases separating them. Per the germline V gene, CDR1 is SGHRS and CDR2 is YFSETQ. The CDR3, as DNA: TGCGCCAGCAGCCCCCGGACTACTAGCACAGATACGCAGTATTTT. Amino acid sequence: CASSPRTTSTDTQYF.

The V and J genes are TRBV28 and TRBJ1-5; no clear D. CDR1 MDHEN and CDR2 SYDVKM come from the germline V gene. Trimming removed 3 bases from V and 1 base from J, with 13 bases in between. The CDR3 runs 16 residues. CDR3 sequence: CASSFFTGTSNQPQHF. The DNA of the CDR3 is TGTGCCAGCAGTTTCTTTACGGGAACAAGCAATCAGCCCCAGCATTTT.

This chain uses TRBV28 with TRBJ2-7; 10 positions match TRBD1. This CDR3 has 15 amino acids. Germline CDR1 and CDR2: MDHEN and SYDVKM. V was pared by 5 bases and J by 2 bases, with 6 bases of the junction left unmatched. The CDR3 DNA reads TGTGCCAGCAGTCCGGGACAGGGGATCCCCTACGAGCAGTACTTC. It specifies CASSPGQGIPYEQYF.

The chain employs TRBV5-1 and TRBJ1-5, with TRBD1 matching over 8 bases. The CDR3 totals 14 residues. Trimming took 3 bases from V and 4 from J; bases not matched to a gene: 3. Germline assignment: CDR1 SGHRS and CDR2 YFSETQ. The CDR3 DNA follows: TGCGCCAGCAGCTCCGGACAGGGAAATCAGCCCCAGCATTTT. Translated, it gives CASSSGQGNQPQHF. The whole variable domain, filled in from reference TRBV5-1 and TRBJ1-5, reads KAGVTQTPRYLIKTRGQQVTLSCSPISGHRSVSWYQQTPGQGLQFLFEYFSETQRNKGNFPGRFSGRQFSNSRSEMNVSTLELGDSALYLCASSSGQGNQPQHFGDGTRLSIL.

In nucleotides, the CDR3 is TGTGCCAGCAGCTTTCCTAGCACAGATACGCAGTATTTT. Its protein is CASSFPSTDTQYF. The rearrangement uses TRBV7-2 and TRBJ2-3; unclear D gene. Germline V gene data show CDR1 as SGHTA and CDR2 as FQGNSA. CDR3 length: 13 amino acids. V dropped 3 bases and J dropped 0 bases, with 4 bases sitting between them.

This clone was detected only a few times. V usage is TRBV5-1 and J usage is TRBJ2-5, with D maybe TRBD1 (6 bases). The CDR3 consists of 16 residues. CDR1 and CDR2 from the germline V gene are SGHRS and YFSETQ. Trimming took off 4 bases at V and 5 bases at J, with 21 bases between the two ends. The CDR3 protein is CASSQFEGTLGETQYF. The CDR3, as DNA: TGCGCCAGCAGCCAATTTGAAGGGACACTAGGGGAGACCCAGTACTTC. Drawing the rest from reference TRBV5-1 and TRBJ2-5, the complete variable domain is KAGVTQTPRYLIKTRGQQVTLSCSPISGHRSVSWYQQTPGQGLQFLFEYFSETQRNKGNFPGRFSGRQFSNSRSEMNVSTLELGDSALYLCASSQFEGTLGETQYFGPGTRLLVL.

V and J are TRBV10-3 and TRBJ2-7; maybe TRBD2 (6 bases). This CDR3 spans 15 amino acids. The germline CDR1 and CDR2 sequences are ENHRY and SYGVKD. V was pared by 0 bases and J by 4 bases, with 13 bases between. The CDR3, as DNA: TGTGCCATCAGTGAGTCCGGGGGAGTAGGATACGAGCAGTACTTC. Translating gives CAISESGGVGYEQYF.

The chain joins TRBV9 to TRBJ2-2; no definite D call. This CDR3 contains 17 residues. The ends were cut back, 0 bases at V and 4 bases at J, with 16 bases in the middle. The germline gives CDR1 SGDLS, CDR2 YYNGEE. For the CDR3, the DNA is TGTGCCAGCAGCGTAGGTCTGGTGTCCCGGAGCACCGGGGAGCTGTTTTTT. This translates into CASSVGLVSRSTGELFF.

The J gene is TRBJ2-1, the V gene TRBV19; D gene unclear. The length of the CDR3 is 13 residues. V lost 5 bases and J 8 bases, leaving 13 bases between the germline ends. CDR1 and CDR2 from the germline V gene are LNHDA and SQIVND (reference sequence). The CDR3 nucleotides read TGTGCCAGTAGTCCCCGCGTGGGCTATGAGCAGTTCTTC. Protein product: CASSPRVGYEQFF.

The chain employs TRBV5-1 and TRBJ2-7; no clear D. The germline CDR1 and CDR2 sequences are SGHRS and YFSETQ. Deletions cut 4 bases from V and 3 bases from J, with 8 bases between. The CDR3 sequence is 12 residues long. CDR3 protein: CASSRDIYEQYF. The CDR3 DNA reads TGCGCCAGCAGCAGAGACATCTACGAGCAGTACTTC.

The rearrangement uses TRBV28 and TRBJ2-5; a weak D match, TRBD2 (5 bases). The germline CDR1 and CDR2 sequences are MDHEN and SYDVKM. The CDR3 is 14 amino acids. Trimming shortened V by 6 bases and J by 3 bases, and 14 bases separated the two germline ends. This CDR3 is CASRPSGSEETQYF. The DNA of the CDR3 is TGTGCCAGCAGGCCGTCGGGGTCAGAAGAGACCCAGTACTTC.

V usage is TRBV29-1 and J usage is TRBJ2-1, with 12 bases matching TRBD2. Germline V gene sequence: CDR1 SQVTM, CDR2 ANQGSEA. This CDR3 is built from 10 residues. J gave up 12 bases and V 6 bases, and 0 bases lay outside the gene matches. In DNA form, the CDR3 reads TGCAGCGTGACTAGCGGGAGGCAGTTCTTC. Translated, it gives CSVTSGRQFF.

The chain carries TRBV27 and TRBJ2-7; 9 nucleotides agree with TRBD1. This CDR3 region has 13 residues. Germline assignment: CDR1 MNHEY and CDR2 SMNVEV (reference sequence). J gave up 4 bases and V 8 bases, and 6 bases lay outside the gene matches. CDR3 nucleotide sequence: TGTGCCAGCCGTCGGACAGGGGTGTACGAGCAGTACTTC. Protein product: CASRRTGVYEQYF.

The chain recombines TRBV28 with TRBJ2-2; 7 bases agree with TRBD2. V was pared by 5 bases and J by 6 bases, with 9 bases of the junction left unmatched. Germline-derived CDR1 and CDR2 are MDHEN and SYDVKM. This CDR3 has 15 amino acids. DNA of the CDR3: TGTGCCAGCAGTCCGGGACTACTAAGGGCCGGGGAGCTGTTTTTT. It yields the protein CASSPGLLRAGELFF.

J is TRBJ2-3 and V is TRBV5-3; TRBD2 matches at 12 bases. TRBV5-3 is noted as an ORF with a role that remains uncertain. V shed 4 bases, J shed 5 bases, and the junction held 8 bases outside the gene matches. This CDR3 contains 16 residues. The CDR3 nucleotides read TGTGCCAGAAGCCCTACTTTGGGACTAGCGGGAGATACGCAGTATTTT. It specifies CARSPTLGLAGDTQYF.

The chain couples TRBV19 to TRBJ2-7, with D possibly matching TRBD1 (5 bases). Germline V gives CDR1 LNHDA, CDR2 SQIVND (reference sequence). CDR3 length equals 13 residues. Trimming removed 4 bases from V and 3 bases from J, with 10 bases in between. The CDR3 sequence is CASSSSRDYEQYF. CDR3 nucleotides: TGTGCCAGTAGTAGCTCCAGGGACTACGAGCAGTACTTC. The full variable domain, completed using reference TRBV19 and TRBJ2-7, is DGGITQSPKYLFRKEGQNVTLSCEQNLNHDAMYWYRQDPGQGLRLIYYSQIVNDFQKGDIAEGYSVSREKKESFPLTVTSAQKNPTAFYLCASSSSRDYEQYFGPGTRLTVT.

There are a few counts of this clone. This chain connects TRBV5-1 to TRBJ2-5; maybe TRBD2 (6 bases). Between the trimmed V and J ends, which lost 2 bases and 4 bases, there was a span of 12 bases. From germline, CDR1 is SGHRS and CDR2 YFSETQ. CDR3 size: 14 residues. This CDR3 reads CASSFAGRSETQYF. For the CDR3, the DNA is TGCGCCAGCAGCTTTGCGGGACGGTCAGAGACCCAGTACTTC.

This chain uses TRBV2 with TRBJ2-3; TRBD2 aligns across 7 bases. Germline V CDR1 and CDR2: SNHLY, FYNNEI. V lost 7 bases to trimming and J lost 5 bases; unmatched junction nucleotides: 3. CDR3 length equals 12 residues. The CDR3 is CASTGGRDTQYF. The CDR3 DNA follows: TGTGCCAGCACAGGCGGGAGAGATACGCAGTATTTT. Full variable domain (missing parts from reference TRBV2 and TRBJ2-3): EPEVTQTPSHQVTQMGQEVILRCVPISNHLYFYWYRQILGQKVEFLVSFYNNEISEKSEIFDDQFSVERPDGSNFTLKIRSTKLEDSAMYFCASTGGRDTQYFGPGTRLTVL.

A word on this clone: An end of the junction does not agree with germline; a read error may underlie this. This sample also contains other DNA sequences that code for the same CDR3. The CDR3 is CASSYILTGGDYGYTF. Written as DNA, the CDR3 is TGCGCCAGCAGCTACATCTTGACAGGGGGAGACTATGGCTACACCTTC. The rearrangement uses TRBV5-8 and TRBJ1-2, with 9 bases lining up with TRBD1. CDR3 length equals 16 residues. In germline, CDR1 is SGHTS, CDR2 YDEGEE.

The chain combines TRBV4-2 with TRBJ2-3, with 8 bases identical to TRBD2. The CDR3 is 15 amino acids. V was clipped by 1 base and J by 0 bases; unmatched bases: 0. Germline V gene data show CDR1 as LGHNA and CDR2 as YNFKEQ. This CDR3 reads CASSQAGGSTDTQYF. CDR3 sequence (DNA): TGTGCCAGCAGCCAAGCGGGAGGGAGCACAGATACGCAGTATTTT.

The chain combines TRBV19 with TRBJ2-2; 12 bases match TRBD1. V gave up 5 bases and J gave up 4 bases; unmatched junction bases: 2. Germline V CDR1 and CDR2: LNHDA, SQIVND (reference sequence). The CDR3 length is 15 residues. The CDR3 region has the DNA TGTGCCAGTAGTCCGGGACAGGGGGCCACCGGGGAGCTGTTTTTT. This gives the protein CASSPGQGATGELFF.

The V gene is TRBV12-5, the J gene TRBJ2-1, with 9 bases matching TRBD2. Germline V lookup: CDR1 LGHNT, CDR2 FRNRAP. V lost 5 bases to trimming and J lost 5 bases; unmatched junction nucleotides: 7. This CDR3 comprises 15 residues. CDR3 in DNA: TGTGCTAGTGGTCCGCGGGGGGGGACTCACAATGAGCAGTTCTTC. Protein sequence: CASGPRGGTHNEQFF.